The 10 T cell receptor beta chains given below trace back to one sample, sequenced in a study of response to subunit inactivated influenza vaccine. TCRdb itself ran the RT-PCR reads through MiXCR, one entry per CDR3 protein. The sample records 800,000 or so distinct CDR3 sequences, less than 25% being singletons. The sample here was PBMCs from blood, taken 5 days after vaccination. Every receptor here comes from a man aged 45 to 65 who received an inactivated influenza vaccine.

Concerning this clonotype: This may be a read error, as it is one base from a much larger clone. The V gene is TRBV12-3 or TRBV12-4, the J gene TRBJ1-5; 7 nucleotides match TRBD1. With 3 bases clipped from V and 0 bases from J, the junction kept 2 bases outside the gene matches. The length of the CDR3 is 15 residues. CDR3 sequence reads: CASSLGQHSNQPQHF. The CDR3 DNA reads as TGTGCCAGCAGTTTGGGACAGCATAGCAATCAGCCCCAGCATTTT.

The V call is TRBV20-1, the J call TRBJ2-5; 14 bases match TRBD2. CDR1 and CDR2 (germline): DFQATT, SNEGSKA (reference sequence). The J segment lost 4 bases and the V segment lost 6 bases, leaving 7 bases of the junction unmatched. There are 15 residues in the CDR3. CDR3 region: CSASPGTSGRETQYF. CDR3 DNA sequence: TGCAGTGCGTCCCCCGGGACTAGCGGGAGAGAGACCCAGTACTTC.

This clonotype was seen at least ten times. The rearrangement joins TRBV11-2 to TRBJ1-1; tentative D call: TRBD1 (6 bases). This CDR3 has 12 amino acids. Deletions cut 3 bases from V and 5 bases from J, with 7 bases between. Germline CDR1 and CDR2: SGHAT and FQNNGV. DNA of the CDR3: TGTGCCAGCAGCTTTACAGGGACTGAAGCTTTCTTT. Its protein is CASSFTGTEAFF.

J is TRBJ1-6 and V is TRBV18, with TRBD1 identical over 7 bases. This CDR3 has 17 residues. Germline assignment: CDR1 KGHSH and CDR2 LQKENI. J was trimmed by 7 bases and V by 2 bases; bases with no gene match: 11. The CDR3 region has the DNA TGTGCCAGCTCACCATCGATTGTCCAGGGGGGAAATTCACCCCTCCACTTT. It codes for CASSPSIVQGGNSPLHF.

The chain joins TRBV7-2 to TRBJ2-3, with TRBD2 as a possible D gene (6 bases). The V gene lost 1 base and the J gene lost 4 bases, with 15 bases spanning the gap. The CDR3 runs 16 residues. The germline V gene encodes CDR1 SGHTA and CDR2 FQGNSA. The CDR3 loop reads CASSLGASRDSDTQYF. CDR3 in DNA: TGTGCCAGCAGCTTAGGGGCTAGCCGGGACTCAGATACGCAGTATTTT. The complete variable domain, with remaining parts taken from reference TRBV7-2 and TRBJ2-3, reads GAGVSQSPSNKVTEKGKDVELRCDPISGHTALYWYRQSLGQGLEFLIYFQGNSAPDKSGLPSDRFSAERTGGSVSTLTIQRTQQEDSAVYLCASSLGASRDSDTQYFGPGTRLTVL.

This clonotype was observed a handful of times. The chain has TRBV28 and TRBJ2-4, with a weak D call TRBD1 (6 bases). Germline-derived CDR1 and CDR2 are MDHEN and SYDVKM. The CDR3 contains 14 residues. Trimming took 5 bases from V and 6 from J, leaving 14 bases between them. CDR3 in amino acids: CASSLQGIGNIQYF. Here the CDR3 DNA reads TGTGCCAGCAGTCTACAGGGAATTGGAAACATTCAGTACTTC.

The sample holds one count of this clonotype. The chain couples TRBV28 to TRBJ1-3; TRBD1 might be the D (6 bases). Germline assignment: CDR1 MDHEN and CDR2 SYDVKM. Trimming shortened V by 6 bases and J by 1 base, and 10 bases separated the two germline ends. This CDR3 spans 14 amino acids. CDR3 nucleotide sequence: TGTGCCAGCAGGGGGGGCATATCTGGAAACACCATATATTTT. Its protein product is CASRGGISGNTIYF.

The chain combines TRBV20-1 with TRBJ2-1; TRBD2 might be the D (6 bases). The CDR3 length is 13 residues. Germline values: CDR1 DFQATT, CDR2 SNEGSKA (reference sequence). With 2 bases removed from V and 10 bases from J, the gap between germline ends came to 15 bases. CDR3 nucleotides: TGCAGTGCTAGAAGTCAGGGAGGTTGGGAGCAGTTCTTC. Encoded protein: CSARSQGGWEQFF.

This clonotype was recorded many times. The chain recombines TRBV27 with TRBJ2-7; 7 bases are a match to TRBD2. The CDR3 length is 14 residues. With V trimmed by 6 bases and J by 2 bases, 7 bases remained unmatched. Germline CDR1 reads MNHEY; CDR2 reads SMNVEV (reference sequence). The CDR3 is CASSFIAGAYEQYF. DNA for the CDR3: TGTGCCAGCAGCTTCATCGCGGGAGCCTACGAGCAGTACTTC.

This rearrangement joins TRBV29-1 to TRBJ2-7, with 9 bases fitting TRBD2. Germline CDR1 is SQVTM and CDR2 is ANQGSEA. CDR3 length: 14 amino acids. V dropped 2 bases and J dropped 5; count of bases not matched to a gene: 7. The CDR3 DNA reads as TGCAGCGTTGAACGGCTAGCGGGGACCAACGAGCAGTACTTC. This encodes CSVERLAGTNEQYF.